The entry below describes one T cell receptor (beta chain). The antigen is undetermined. Sequencing used immunoSEQ v3.0 at survey level. Profiled with immunoSEQ multiplex PCR; TCRdb holds only in-frame clones, not every one. The data hold some 33,000 clones, with about 98% observed a single time. The CDR3 is 15 residues long. V was trimmed by 6 bases and J by 2 bases, leaving 14 bases between them. Per the germline V gene, CDR1 is ENHRY and CDR2 is SYGVKD. This entry is derived from a study of long-term antiretroviral therapy in people with HIV. Notes on the study in general: Repertoire dominance by clones expanded before ART was seen at all time points.

This TCR was recovered from a man aged 25-40 years with HIV. V gene TRBV10-3 combines with J gene TRBJ1-3; D gene unclear. The source material was unsorted PBMCs, sampled 7.6 years after starting antiretroviral therapy. CDR3 in DNA: TGTGCCATCAGAGACAATCAGACTCCTGGAAACACCATATATTTT. Its translation: CAIRDNQTPGNTIYF.